This TCR beta chain was identified in a study of response to subunit inactivated influenza vaccine. TCRdb fed the RT-PCR reads into MiXCR, producing one record per CDR3 protein. The table includes some 540,000 distinct CDR3 sequences, 20% to 25% detected once. The germline CDR1 and CDR2 sequences are MNHEY and SVGEGT. The length of the CDR3 is 14 residues. Trimming left V 0 bases short and J 8 bases short, with 11 bases between. This same sample was also part of a study on T cells expressing NK-cell markers. That investigation notes: As the method of synthesis, 5'RACE template switching with UMIs yielded TCR beta cDNA. Restriction of the sorted population to alpha-beta TCR T cells was achieved in several experiments with an anti-gamma-delta TCR antibody.

The J gene is TRBJ2-1, the V gene TRBV6-2 or TRBV6-3; weak D call: TRBD1 (5 bases). The specimen comprised CD4+ T cells sorted from PBMCs, sampled about 13 days after vaccination. This TCR came from a man aged 45-60 years who received an inactivated influenza vaccine. DNA for the CDR3: TGTGCCAGCAGTTACTCAGACAGTCTCGATGAGCAGTTCTTC. Protein product: CASSYSDSLDEQFF.